The clone carrying this T cell receptor beta chain was observed at least ten times. The sample originates from a study of T cells in Graves' hyperthyroidism and ophthalmopathy. This CDR3 comprises 15 residues. Trimming removed 2 bases from V and 2 bases from J, with 11 bases in between. What was amplified from RNA transcripts were TCR beta CDR3 regions. The TCR CDR3 was amplified in a first-round RT-PCR using the HTBI primer set. TCRdb re-called the multiplex PCR reads through MiXCR, storing one row per CDR3 protein. The table shows some 690,000 distinct CDR3 sequences, with 15% to 20% occurring only once.

This chain joins TRBV12-3 or TRBV12-4 and TRBJ2-3; maybe TRBD2 (6 bases). Material for sequencing was blood. This sequence was found in a man over 45 with Graves' hyperthyroidism. The CDR3 region has the DNA TGTGCCAGCAGTTTACTGGCGGGGCTCACAGATACGCAGTATTTT. Translated, it gives CASSLLAGLTDTQYF.